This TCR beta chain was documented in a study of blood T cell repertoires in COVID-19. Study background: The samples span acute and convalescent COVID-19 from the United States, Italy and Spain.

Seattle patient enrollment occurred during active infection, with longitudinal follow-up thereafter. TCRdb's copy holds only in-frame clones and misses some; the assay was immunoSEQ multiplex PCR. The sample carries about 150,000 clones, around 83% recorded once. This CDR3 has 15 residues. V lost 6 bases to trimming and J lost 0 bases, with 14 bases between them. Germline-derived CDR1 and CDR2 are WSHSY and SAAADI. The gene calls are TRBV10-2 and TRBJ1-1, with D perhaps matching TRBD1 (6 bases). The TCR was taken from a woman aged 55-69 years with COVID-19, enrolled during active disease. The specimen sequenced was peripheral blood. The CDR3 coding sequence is TGCGCCAGCAGCTCCGTGGACAGATTGAACACTGAAGCTTTCTTT. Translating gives CASSSVDRLNTEAFF.